A selection of T cell receptor beta chains follows, all from one sample in a study of blood T cell repertoires in COVID-19. Some clones are missing from TCRdb's copy, which holds only in-frame ones; the method was immunoSEQ multiplex PCR. The sample lists 30,000 to 45,000 clones, roughly 86% occurring once. What was sequenced was peripheral blood. The origin of the receptors is a human donor in a cohort sampled during active COVID-19. CDR3s leave out the opening cysteine and the closing phenylalanine or tryptophan.

cdr3_aa	v_call	j_call	cdr3_length
ASSLRGEGTEAF	TRBV5-1	TRBJ1-1	12
ASSVGTANEQY	TRBV9	TRBJ2-7	11
ASTNGTSGSFAETQY	TRBV2	TRBJ2-5	15
ASSRGFLLAGNYNEQF	TRBV3-1/TRBV3-2	TRBJ2-1	16
ASSDLRPAGSTDTQY	TRBV2	TRBJ2-3	15
ASSQAVNSPLH	TRBV3-1/TRBV3-2	TRBJ1-6	11
ASSLLADLPYEQY	TRBV4-1	TRBJ2-7	13
AWSGPMGNQPQH	TRBV30	TRBJ1-5	12
ATSPDRGGYEQY	TRBV15	TRBJ2-7	12
ASSRQGGRELF	TRBV28	TRBJ1-4	11
ASSPYSTPSTDTQY	TRBV5-6	TRBJ2-3	14
ASSRGTGGDSPLH	TRBV7-2	TRBJ1-6	13
ASNQVNTGELF	TRBV12-3/TRBV12-4	TRBJ2-2	11
ASSLAPGLQGNYGYT	TRBV11-1	TRBJ1-2	15
ASSPYQGSQDGYT	TRBV18	TRBJ1-2	13
ASSYVPSGSLEVDTQY	TRBV6-2/TRBV6-3	TRBJ2-3	16
ASSPGQGAHQPQH	TRBV6-6	TRBJ1-5	13
ASSPTGLGITGELF	TRBV18	TRBJ2-2	14
AISAQGRGDTEAF	TRBV10-3	TRBJ1-1	13
ASSPATRYTDTQY	TRBV6-5	TRBJ2-3	13
ASRGGSKEKLF	TRBV6-5	TRBJ1-4	11
ASSVTGGQSDTQY	TRBV9	TRBJ2-3	13
ASGQGRAGELF	TRBV2	TRBJ2-2	11
ASSQEASPGANVLT	TRBV4-2	TRBJ2-6	14
ASSQERDLGDTQY	TRBV4-2	TRBJ2-3	13
ASSPGLAGGNEQF	TRBV11-2	TRBJ2-1	13
ASSKPERSGANVLT	TRBV21-1	TRBJ2-6	14
AITTGGPGNEQF	TRBV10-3	TRBJ2-1	12
ASSLVGGQGWGEQY	TRBV5-1	TRBJ2-7	14
ASSPEQNQPQH	TRBV18	TRBJ1-5	11
ASSLELHNEQF	TRBV7-2	TRBJ2-1	11
ASSLTPDSSYEQY	TRBV27	TRBJ2-7	13
ASSGGTGSSYNSPLH	TRBV18	TRBJ1-6	15
ASSLVGETQY	TRBV18	TRBJ2-5	10
ASSRQGAFNYGYT	TRBV5-6	TRBJ1-2	13
ASISPGGPNTEAF	TRBV28	TRBJ1-1	13
ASSDGGLNQPQH	TRBV2	TRBJ1-5	12
ASTEAGNYGYT	TRBV6-5	TRBJ1-2	11
ASSLGQVNTEAF	TRBV7-2	TRBJ1-1	12
ASSKRPTLNRGLETQY	TRBV21-1	TRBJ2-5	16
ASSLTGGYEQY	TRBV7-2	TRBJ2-7	11